One and the same sample provided the 32 T cell receptor beta chains below, sequenced in a study of blood T cell repertoires in COVID-19. Clones were read by immunoSEQ multiplex PCR, and TCRdb kept only the in-frame ones, dropping some. The data show about 180,000 clones, with approximately 85% seen just once and approximately 9.9% held by the top ten. Specimen: peripheral blood. The origin of the receptors is a human donor with active or convalescent COVID-19. The donor label of this sample is uncertain.

The chain combines TRBV6-5 with TRBJ1-2; 8 bases fit TRBD1. The CDR3 has 12 amino acids. After removal of 2 bases from V and 10 bases from J, the junction contained 3 bases not matched to a gene. CDR1 and CDR2 from the germline V gene are MNHEY and SVGAGI. This CDR3 reads CASSYNRGSYTF. The CDR3 DNA is TGTGCCAGCAGTTACAACAGGGGGTCCTACACCTTC.

This rearrangement joins TRBV3-1 (or the pseudogene TRBV3-2) to TRBJ1-6; D might be TRBD1 (5 bases). Germline V lookup: CDR1 LGHDT, CDR2 YNNKEL (reference sequence). The CDR3 runs 16 residues. Trimming shortened V by 2 bases and J by 0 bases, and 8 bases separated the two germline ends. The CDR3 region is CASSQWGSSYNSPLHF. CDR3 bases: TGTGCCAGCAGCCAATGGGGCAGCTCCTATAATTCACCCCTCCACTTT.

The chain is built from TRBV28 and TRBJ1-4, with D perhaps TRBD1 (6 bases). V was trimmed by 6 bases and J by 1 base, leaving 12 bases between them. The CDR3 has 15 residues. Per the germline V gene, CDR1 is MDHEN and CDR2 is SYDVKM. CDR3 DNA: TGTGCCAGCAGGTCCGAACAGGGAACTAATGAAAAACTGTTTTTT. It encodes CASRSEQGTNEKLFF.

The chain is built from TRBV15 and TRBJ2-2; TRBD2 aligns across 13 bases. The V gene end was trimmed by 4 bases and the J gene end by 5 bases; junction bases not matched to a gene: 4. Germline loops: CDR1 LNHNV, CDR2 YYDKDF (reference sequence). The CDR3 loop spans 16 amino acids. The CDR3 DNA follows: TGTGCCACCAGCACTTGGACTAGCGGGAGTACCGGGGAGCTGTTTTTT. The encoded protein is CATSTWTSGSTGELFF.

The chain employs TRBV6-6 and TRBJ1-2; 10 bases fit TRBD1. The CDR3 runs 16 residues. The trim removed 4 bases at V and 4 bases at J, leaving 9 bases unmatched. Germline V gene sequence: CDR1 MNHNY, CDR2 SVGAGI (reference sequence). CDR3 region: CASSFQTGGDGYGYTF. The CDR3 coding sequence is TGTGCCAGCAGTTTCCAGACAGGGGGCGATGGCTATGGCTACACCTTC.

This chain joins TRBV10-2 and TRBJ2-5; 12 bases fit TRBD2. CDR1 is WSHSY and CDR2 is SAAADI in the germline V gene. With V trimmed by 5 bases and J by 4 bases, 8 bases remained unmatched. The CDR3 covers 16 residues. DNA of the CDR3: TGCGCCAGCAGTTTGGCTAGCGGGAGGGGCCTAGAGACCCAGTACTTC. Translation gives CASSLASGRGLETQYF.

V is TRBV9 and J is TRBJ2-1; TRBD2 agrees at 7 bases. From germline, CDR1 is SGDLS and CDR2 YYNGEE. V trimming: 0 bases; J trimming: 8 bases; junction bases outside the gene matches: 5. This CDR3 spans 14 amino acids. The CDR3 sequence is CASSVEGRVYEQFF. CDR3 coding DNA: TGTGCCAGCAGCGTAGAAGGGAGGGTCTATGAGCAGTTCTTC.

This chain links TRBV11-1 with TRBJ1-1; D is uncertain. The CDR3 extends over 12 amino acids. Trimming pared 8 bases from V and 1 base from J, leaving 8 bases between. The V gene's germline CDR1 is SGHAT and CDR2 FQDESV (reference sequence). CDR3 in DNA: TGTGCCAGCCGGAGGGCGAACACTGAAGCTTTCTTT. Translated: CASRRANTEAFF.

The V call is TRBV6-6, the J call TRBJ2-5, with a weak D call TRBD1 (5 bases). This CDR3 region has 14 residues. Germline CDR1 MNHNY, CDR2 SVGAGI (reference sequence). Trimming pared 0 bases from V and 3 bases from J, leaving 8 bases between. The CDR3 loop reads CASSYSSREETQYF. The CDR3 DNA reads TGTGCCAGCAGTTACTCGAGCAGGGAAGAGACCCAGTACTTC.

This chain links TRBV7-9 with TRBJ2-2; unclear D gene. CDR3 length equals 14 residues. Deletions cut 9 bases from V and 1 base from J, with 12 bases between. Germline assignment: CDR1 SEHNR and CDR2 FQNEAQ (reference sequence). CDR3 loop: CASPRGENTGELFF. The CDR3 DNA reads as TGTGCCAGTCCGCGCGGAGAGAACACCGGGGAGCTGTTTTTT.

V usage is TRBV25-1 and J usage is TRBJ1-2; tentatively, D is TRBD1 (5 bases). Germline V gene lookup returns CDR1 MGHDK and CDR2 SYGVNS. Trimming shortened V by 4 bases and J by 4 bases, and 10 bases separated the two germline ends. This CDR3 comprises 13 residues. In DNA, the CDR3 is TGTGCCAGCAGTGCAGGGTTCGCCTATGGCTACACCTTC. Translated: CASSAGFAYGYTF.

This chain joins TRBV5-1 and TRBJ2-7; perhaps TRBD2 as D (6 bases). CDR3 length equals 15 residues. Germline lookup yields CDR1 SGHRS and CDR2 YFSETQ. Between the trimmed V and J ends, which lost 1 base and 0 bases, there was a span of 11 bases. The CDR3 is CASSLSAGDSYEQYF. As DNA, the CDR3 is TGCGCCAGCAGCTTGTCAGCGGGTGACTCCTACGAGCAGTACTTC.

This chain joins TRBV5-4 and TRBJ2-4; D might be TRBD1 (6 bases). Germline V CDR1 and CDR2: SGHNT, YYREEE (reference sequence). V gave up 1 base and J gave up 0 bases, with 8 bases separating them. The CDR3 length is 15 residues. The DNA of the CDR3 is TGTGCCAGCAGCTTGTCAGGGGTAGCCAAAAACATTCAGTACTTC. Its translation is CASSLSGVAKNIQYF.

This chain links TRBV24-1 with TRBJ2-7, with TRBD1 as a possible D gene (6 bases). The CDR3 consists of 16 residues. The germline gives CDR1 KGHDR, CDR2 SFDVKD. Trimming removed 4 bases from V and 0 bases from J, with 15 bases in between. This CDR3 reads CATSEQGQQISYEQYF. The CDR3 DNA is TGTGCCACCAGTGAGCAAGGACAGCAGATCTCCTACGAGCAGTACTTC.

The sample holds one count of this clone. V gene TRBV9 combines with J gene TRBJ1-5, with 7 nucleotides matching TRBD1. The CDR3 loop spans 13 amino acids. V lost 3 bases, J lost 7 bases, and 4 bases stayed unmatched. Germline CDR1 SGDLS, CDR2 YYNGEE. CDR3 nucleotide sequence: TGTGCCAGCAGCGCAGGGGGTTTGCAGCCCCAGCATTTT. Residues: CASSAGGLQPQHF.

The V and J genes are TRBV2 and TRBJ1-1, with D unclear. V lost 0 bases and J lost 3, with 8 bases in between. Germline lookup yields CDR1 SNHLY and CDR2 FYNNEI. There are 14 residues in the CDR3. CDR3 sequence reads: CASSEARRDTEAFF. Here the CDR3 DNA reads TGTGCCAGCAGTGAAGCCAGGCGGGACACTGAAGCTTTCTTT.

The rearrangement uses TRBV28 and TRBJ1-3, with TRBD1 as a possible D gene (6 bases). V was pared by 7 bases and J by 1 base, with 17 bases between. Germline V gene data show CDR1 as MDHEN and CDR2 as SYDVKM. The CDR3 sequence is 16 residues long. CDR3: CASTSLGALSGNTIYF. The CDR3 region has the DNA TGTGCCAGCACCTCCCTGGGGGCCTTATCTGGAAACACCATATATTTT.

The rearrangement links TRBV5-5 to TRBJ1-4; 9 bases are a match to TRBD1. Trimming took 3 bases from V and 5 from J; bases not matched to a gene: 5. The length of the CDR3 is 15 residues. The germline CDR1 and CDR2 sequences are SGHKS and YYEKEE (reference sequence). This CDR3 is CASSSGQGRNEKLFF. The CDR3, as DNA: TGTGCCAGCAGCTCGGGACAGGGTAGGAATGAAAAACTGTTTTTT. Full variable domain (rest looked up from reference TRBV5-5 and TRBJ1-4): DAGVTQSPTHLIKTRGQQVTLRCSPISGHKSVSWYQQVLGQGPQFIFQYYEKEERGRGNFPDRFSARQFPNYSSELNVNALLLGDSALYLCASSSGQGRNEKLFFGSGTQLSVL.

The rearrangement joins TRBV27 to TRBJ1-2; D remains unclear. Between the trimmed V and J ends, which lost 1 base and 4 bases, there was a span of 10 bases. This CDR3 is 14 amino acids long. The germline CDR1 and CDR2 sequences are MNHEY and SMNVEV (reference sequence). CDR3 bases: TGTGCCAGCAGTTTATTGGGAGGGATCTATGGCTACACCTTC. Protein: CASSLLGGIYGYTF.

The chain couples TRBV19 to TRBJ1-5; D is undetermined. Between the trimmed V and J ends, which lost 1 base and 0 bases, there was a span of 22 bases. The V gene's germline CDR1 is LNHDA and CDR2 SQIVND (reference sequence). The CDR3 is 20 residues long. The CDR3 sequence: CASSIVGSSQTFYSNQPQHF. The CDR3 DNA reads as TGTGCCAGTAGTATAGTTGGGAGCAGTCAGACTTTCTATAGCAATCAGCCCCAGCATTTT.

The V and J genes are TRBV19 and TRBJ1-4; 7 nucleotides match TRBD1. V was pared by 6 bases and J by 4 bases, with 5 bases of the junction left unmatched. The germline gives CDR1 LNHDA, CDR2 SQIVND (reference sequence). This CDR3 is 14 amino acids long. This CDR3 is CASRLQGRNEKLFF. The CDR3 DNA is TGTGCCAGTAGATTACAGGGGCGTAATGAAAAACTGTTTTTT.

The chain couples TRBV7-2 to TRBJ2-3, with D possibly being TRBD2 (6 bases). Germline loops: CDR1 SGHTA, CDR2 FQGNSA. With 5 bases removed from V and 6 bases from J, the gap between germline ends came to 21 bases. The CDR3 runs to 16 residues. The CDR3 region has the DNA TGTGCCAGCAGCACCGGAGGAGCGGGTCGCATGGATACGCAGTATTTT. This sequence encodes CASSTGGAGRMDTQYF.

The rearrangement uses TRBV5-1 and TRBJ1-6, with 10 positions matching TRBD1. The CDR3 has 16 residues. Germline trimming cut 0 bases from V and 8 bases from J; bases unmatched to any gene: 5. Germline CDR1 reads SGHRS; CDR2 reads YFSETQ. CDR3 protein: CASSLAGQGRDSPLHF. In DNA form, the CDR3 reads TGCGCCAGCAGCTTGGCGGGACAGGGGCGTGATTCACCCCTCCACTTT.

The chain employs TRBV4-2 and TRBJ1-3, with D possibly matching TRBD1 (5 bases). Trimming shortened V by 9 bases and J by 0 bases, and 21 bases separated the two germline ends. Germline CDR1 reads LGHNA; CDR2 reads YNFKEQ. The length of the CDR3 is 17 residues. CDR3: CARKTGRGPYSGNTIYF. DNA of the CDR3: TGTGCCAGGAAAACGGGGAGGGGCCCCTACTCTGGAAACACCATATATTTT.

On this clone itself: The same CDR3 can be traced to other DNA sequences in this sample. The chain carries TRBV5-1 and TRBJ2-7, with D possibly matching TRBD1 (6 bases). This CDR3 contains 13 residues. From germline, CDR1 is SGHRS and CDR2 YFSETQ. Deletions cut 0 bases from V and 4 bases from J, with 8 bases between. The CDR3 nucleotides read TGCGCCAGCAGCTTGGCTGGGACATACGAGCAGTACTTC. Its translation: CASSLAGTYEQYF.

This clone has a single count. Here the CDR3 DNA reads TGCGCCACCAAAAAGGCAGGGACAGGGGGCCCAGAGACCCAGTACTTC. Its protein is CATKKAGTGGPETQYF. This chain joins TRBV5-1 and TRBJ2-5; 12 bases fit TRBD1. Germline trimming cut 9 bases from V and 4 bases from J; bases unmatched to any gene: 13. CDR1 SGHRS and CDR2 YFSETQ come from the germline V gene. There are 16 residues in the CDR3.

The chain employs TRBV5-1 and TRBJ1-6, with D maybe TRBD1 (5 bases). CDR3 size: 14 residues. Germline lookup yields CDR1 SGHRS and CDR2 YFSETQ. Trimming cost V 5 bases and J 9 bases, with 15 bases left between them. DNA for the CDR3: TGCGCCAGCAGTTCGGAGGGGCAAATTTCACCCCTCCACTTT. Amino acid sequence: CASSSEGQISPLHF.

The J gene is TRBJ1-2, the V gene TRBV2, with 8 bases lining up with TRBD1. CDR3 length: 12 residues. In germline, CDR1 is SNHLY, CDR2 FYNNEI. V lost 2 bases, J lost 14 bases, and 7 bases stayed unmatched. The CDR3 sequence is CASSERNRQGTF. CDR3 coding DNA: TGTGCCAGCAGTGAACGAAATCGACAGGGGACCTTC.

This chain connects TRBV28 to TRBJ2-3; 10 nucleotides align to TRBD2. This CDR3 spans 16 amino acids. Germline CDR1 is MDHEN and CDR2 is SYDVKM. The V and J ends lost 4 bases and 1 base, in that order; junction bases with no gene match: 5. The CDR3 region is CASSSLAGEGTDTQYF. The CDR3 DNA sequence: TGTGCCAGCAGTTCCCTAGCGGGAGAGGGCACAGATACGCAGTATTTT.

This rearrangement joins TRBV4-3 to TRBJ2-1; maybe TRBD2 (7 bases). Looked up from germline, CDR1 is LGHNA and CDR2 is YSLEER. With 2 bases removed from V and 3 bases from J, the gap between germline ends came to 11 bases. The CDR3 is made up of 15 amino acids. The CDR3 is CASSQRGGFYNEQFF. CDR3 DNA: TGCGCCAGCAGCCAAAGGGGGGGTTTCTACAATGAGCAGTTCTTC.

This clone was counted once. CDR3 DNA sequence: TGTGCCAGCAGCGTACTGGGACAGGGTGGCACTGAAGCTTTCTTT. This codes for CASSVLGQGGTEAFF. The chain joins TRBV9 to TRBJ1-1, with 9 bases lining up with TRBD1. The ends lost 1 base at V and 4 bases at J; junction bases unmatched: 5. Germline assignment: CDR1 SGDLS and CDR2 YYNGEE. There are 15 residues in the CDR3. Based on the CDR3 plus reference TRBV9 and TRBJ1-1, the full variable domain is DSGVTQTPKHLITATGQRVTLRCSPRSGDLSVYWYQQSLDQGLQFLIQYYNGEERAKGNILERFSAQQFPDLHSELNLSSLELGDSALYFCASSVLGQGGTEAFFGQGTRLTVV.

The chain employs TRBV2 and TRBJ2-2; D possibly corresponds to TRBD2 (6 bases). CDR1 and CDR2 (germline): SNHLY, FYNNEI. The CDR3 runs 12 residues. The V and J ends lost 6 bases and 6 bases respectively, with 8 bases between them. For the CDR3, the DNA is TGTGCCAGCAGACCGGGGGCCGGGGAGCTGTTTTTT. Amino acids: CASRPGAGELFF.